In this sample, the clone carrying this T cell receptor (beta chain) turned up many times. The antigen is unknown. The data were obtained in a study of T cell repertoires in cytomegalovirus infection. General study findings and limits: CMV-specific TCR beta clonotypes restricted by HLA-C dominated the ex vivo response.

Using its own MiXCR run on the reads, TCRdb lists one record per CDR3 protein. The sample consists of approximately 770,000 distinct CDR3 sequences, roughly 29% of them appearing once. The CDR3 sequence is 12 residues long. V was clipped by 5 bases and J by 9 bases; unmatched bases: 4. The chain couples TRBV12-3 or TRBV12-4 to TRBJ2-1; 7 positions agree with TRBD1. The material sequenced was cultured CD8+ T cells from PBMCs, taken from culture after CMV antigen stimulation. The sequence was collected from a human donor in good health (CMV status not recorded). Some clones in this sample may be carry-over from other donors' samples. CDR3 sequence: CASSTGAGEQFF. CDR3 DNA sequence: TGTGCCAGCAGTACAGGGGCCGGTGAGCAGTTCTTC.